This is a list of T cell receptor beta chains from one sample in a study of vaccination effects on CD4 cells after COVID-19. The data were produced by immunoSEQ multiplex PCR, yet TCRdb's version contains in-frame clones alone and is incomplete. Here the sample spans approximately 30,000 clones, roughly two thirds being singletons. Their antigens are not known. This specimen consisted of CD4+ T cells from PBMCs cultured without peptide, obtained before COVID-19 vaccination. The receptors derive from a human donor who received a COVID-19 vaccine. The CDR3 runs from the conserved cysteine through the conserved F or W. A D gene is named only where the DNA matches it firmly. The listing skips clone size in some rows; elsewhere it reads once, few, many or a size class.

d_gene: .
abundance: .
j_gene: TRBJ2-2
v_gene: TRBV3-1/TRBV3-2
CDR3nt: TGTGCCAGCCGCAGGTTAACCGGGGAGCTGTTTTTT
CDR3aa: CASRRLTGELFF

d_gene: .
abundance: .
j_gene: TRBJ1-5
v_gene: TRBV30
CDR3nt: TGTGCCTGGGAACCGGACTTTACCAATCAGCCCCAGCATTTT
CDR3aa: CAWEPDFTNQPQHF

d_gene: TRBD1
abundance: .
j_gene: TRBJ1-3
v_gene: TRBV6-1
CDR3nt: TGTGCCAGCAGTGGTAGGACAGGACTTCGCTCTGGAAACACCATATATTTT
CDR3aa: CASSGRTGLRSGNTIYF

d_gene: TRBD2
abundance: .
j_gene: TRBJ2-2
v_gene: TRBV7-9
CDR3nt: TGTGCCATCCGGACTAGCGGAGACTTCACCGGGGAGCTGTTTTTT
CDR3aa: CAIRTSGDFTGELFF

d_gene: .
abundance: .
j_gene: TRBJ2-1
v_gene: TRBV4-1
CDR3nt: TGCGCCAGCAGCCAAGAATCGGACTTGGGTGAGCAGTTCTTC
CDR3aa: CASSQESDLGEQFF

d_gene: .
abundance: .
j_gene: TRBJ1-3
v_gene: TRBV3-1/TRBV3-2
CDR3nt: TGTGCCAGCAGCCATGAGGGGGGCTTCTCTGGAAACACCATATATTTT
CDR3aa: CASSHEGGFSGNTIYF

d_gene: TRBD1
abundance: .
j_gene: TRBJ1-3
v_gene: TRBV23-1
CDR3nt: TGCGCCAGCAGTCAATATCCGGGACAGGGGTTCAGAAACACCATATATTTT
CDR3aa: CASSQYPGQGFRNTIYF

d_gene: TRBD2
abundance: .
j_gene: TRBJ2-3
v_gene: TRBV27
CDR3nt: TGTGCCAGCAGACGGGGGGGGAGGACAGATACGCAGTATTTT
CDR3aa: CASRRGGRTDTQYF

d_gene: .
abundance: .
j_gene: TRBJ2-1
v_gene: TRBV9
CDR3nt: TGTGCCAGCAGCGTAGCTGAAAACAATGAGCAGTTCTTC
CDR3aa: CASSVAENNEQFF

d_gene: .
abundance: .
j_gene: TRBJ1-1
v_gene: TRBV6-5
CDR3nt: TGTGCCAGCAGTTACGACAGGAACACTGAAGCTTTCTTT
CDR3aa: CASSYDRNTEAFF

d_gene: .
abundance: once
j_gene: TRBJ1-1
v_gene: TRBV5-1
CDR3nt: TGCGCCAGCAGCTTGGGCAGGGGGAACACTGAAGCTTTCTTT
CDR3aa: CASSLGRGNTEAFF

d_gene: .
abundance: few
j_gene: TRBJ1-5
v_gene: TRBV7-8
CDR3nt: TGTGCCAGCAGCTACGGCCAGGGGCGTGTGGGCAATCAGCCCCAGCATTTT
CDR3aa: CASSYGQGRVGNQPQHF

d_gene: .
abundance: .
j_gene: TRBJ1-3
v_gene: TRBV20-1
CDR3nt: TGCAGTGCTAGTGGACGTCAGTCTGGTATTTCTGGAAACACCATATATTTT
CDR3aa: CSASGRQSGISGNTIYF

d_gene: .
abundance: medium-sized
j_gene: TRBJ1-6
v_gene: TRBV6-6
CDR3nt: TGTGCCAGCCTAAAAGAATGGGGGGCTGGTTCACCCCTCCACTTT
CDR3aa: CASLKEWGAGSPLHF

d_gene: .
abundance: once
j_gene: TRBJ2-5
v_gene: TRBV14
CDR3nt: TGTGCCAGCAGCCAAGGGTTCTTTCCGATAAAGACCCAGTACTTC
CDR3aa: CASSQGFFPIKTQYF

d_gene: .
abundance: .
j_gene: TRBJ2-3
v_gene: TRBV7-7
CDR3nt: TGTGCCAGCAGCTTACGGTCAGGGTCTCCGGTGGATACGCAGTATTTT
CDR3aa: CASSLRSGSPVDTQYF

d_gene: .
abundance: .
j_gene: TRBJ2-1
v_gene: TRBV7-2
CDR3nt: TGTGCCAGCAGCTTAGTTTGGGCGGGCGGGGAGCAGTTCTTC
CDR3aa: CASSLVWAGGEQFF

d_gene: .
abundance: .
j_gene: TRBJ1-3
v_gene: TRBV15
CDR3nt: TGTGCAATCCACGGCTCTGGAAACACCATATATTTT
CDR3aa: CAIHGSGNTIYF

d_gene: .
abundance: .
j_gene: TRBJ1-1
v_gene: TRBV27
CDR3nt: TGTGCCAGCTTCGTTAAGGGGACAAACACTGAAGCTTTCTTT
CDR3aa: CASFVKGTNTEAFF

d_gene: .
abundance: few
j_gene: TRBJ2-2
v_gene: TRBV12-5
CDR3nt: TGTGCTAGTGGGCCAGGGGGGAATACCGGGGAGCTGTTTTTT
CDR3aa: CASGPGGNTGELFF

d_gene: .
abundance: .
j_gene: TRBJ2-5
v_gene: TRBV29-1
CDR3nt: TGCAGCGTTGCTCGAGGGGTCGGGGAGACCCAGTACTTC
CDR3aa: CSVARGVGETQYF

d_gene: TRBD2
abundance: .
j_gene: TRBJ2-2
v_gene: TRBV6-1
CDR3nt: TGTGCCAGCAGTGAACTAGCGGGGGGGCCCGGGGAGCTGTTTTTT
CDR3aa: CASSELAGGPGELFF

d_gene: TRBD1
abundance: .
j_gene: TRBJ2-1
v_gene: TRBV7-2
CDR3nt: TGTGCCAGCAGACAATCGGACAGGAAGCAGTTCTTC
CDR3aa: CASRQSDRKQFF

d_gene: .
abundance: few
j_gene: TRBJ2-1
v_gene: TRBV10-3
CDR3nt: TGTGCCATCAGAAGTAGCTACAATGAGCAGTTCTTC
CDR3aa: CAIRSSYNEQFF

d_gene: TRBD2
abundance: .
j_gene: TRBJ2-3
v_gene: TRBV5-1
CDR3nt: TGCGCCAGCCAAGATCGGGCGGGGGGCGGGTCTAATACGCAGTATTTT
CDR3aa: CASQDRAGGGSNTQYF